The 7 T cell receptor beta chains listed next were all sequenced from one sample in a study of CD8 T cells in ankylosing spondylitis. Findings of the study overall: Seemingly characteristic of ankylosing spondylitis blood was a TCR beta motif consisting of about 8 highly homologous variants.

TCRdb reanalysed the 5' RACE reads using MiXCR and keeps one entry per CDR3 protein. The sample has more than 250,000 distinct CDR3 sequences, less than 10% seen once. What these receptors recognize is not known. Input material: blood, either unsorted or a sorted T cell fraction (not recorded which). These receptors were obtained from a male donor with ankylosing spondylitis.

This clonotype turned up a few times. The chain couples TRBV7-9 to TRBJ2-7; TRBD1 might be the D (5 bases). Trimming cost V 5 bases and J 0 bases, with 11 bases left between them. Germline V lookup: CDR1 SEHNR, CDR2 FQNEAQ (reference sequence). CDR3 size: 14 residues. CDR3 sequence: CASSLMGLSYEQYF. The CDR3 coding sequence is TGTGCCAGCAGCCTCATGGGGCTCTCCTACGAGCAGTACTTC. Variable domain in full (rest from reference TRBV7-9 and TRBJ2-7): DTGVSQNPRHKITKRGQNVTFRCDPISEHNRLYWYRQTLGQGPEFLTYFQNEAQLEKSRLLSDRFSAERPKGSFSTLEIQRTEQGDSAMYLCASSLMGLSYEQYFGPGTRLTVT.

This clonotype was detected only a few times. This chain links TRBV7-2 with TRBJ1-4; 9 bases align to TRBD1. From germline, CDR1 is SGHTA and CDR2 FQGNSA. CDR3 length equals 15 residues. J lost 5 bases, V lost 5 bases, and 6 bases had no gene match. In DNA form, the CDR3 reads TGTGCCAGCAGCCCCAGACAGGGGGTGAATGAAAAACTGTTTTTT. Protein: CASSPRQGVNEKLFF.

The chain recombines TRBV24-1 with TRBJ2-2; the D is unclear. The ends were cut back, 4 bases at V and 6 bases at J, with 11 bases in the middle. Germline lookup yields CDR1 KGHDR and CDR2 SFDVKD. This CDR3 spans 14 amino acids. The CDR3 region has the DNA TGTGCCACCAGTGACACGGGTACGGCCGGGGAGCTGTTTTTT. Residues: CATSDTGTAGELFF.

This clonotype has a handful of counts. The chain joins TRBV18 to TRBJ2-7; the match to TRBD1 covers 7 bases. Germline loops: CDR1 KGHSH, CDR2 LQKENI. This CDR3 has 14 residues. Trimming removed 3 bases from V and 5 bases from J; junction bases left unmatched: 7. CDR3 region: CASSPGQAPHEQYF. CDR3 nucleotides: TGTGCCAGCTCACCCGGACAGGCTCCCCACGAGCAGTACTTC.

The chain employs TRBV5-1 and TRBJ2-1; TRBD2 matches 10 bases. CDR1 and CDR2 (germline): SGHRS, YFSETQ. This CDR3 is 16 amino acids long. The V and J ends lost 4 bases and 8 bases, in that order; junction bases with no gene match: 12. The CDR3 loop is CASSPYSSGSSYEQFF. CDR3 bases: TGCGCCAGCAGCCCGTACTCTAGCGGGAGTTCCTATGAGCAGTTCTTC.

This clonotype came up a few times. V and J are TRBV12-3 or TRBV12-4 and TRBJ2-7; D may correspond to TRBD1 or TRBD2 (6 bases each). The germline V and J ends were trimmed by 6 bases and 6 bases, with 12 bases remaining between them. The CDR3 spans 12 residues. This chain's CDR3 is CASSHRGREQYF. The CDR3 bases are TGTGCCAGCAGCCACCGGGGGCGCGAGCAGTACTTC.

The chain has TRBV9 and TRBJ2-4; the match to TRBD1 covers 7 bases. V gave up 0 bases and J gave up 2 bases; unmatched junction bases: 5. Per germline, CDR1 SGDLS and CDR2 YYNGEE. The CDR3 spans 16 residues. The CDR3 sequence: CASSVDRQGSKNIQYF. CDR3 DNA: TGTGCCAGCAGCGTAGACAGACAGGGATCCAAAAACATTCAGTACTTC.